This TCR beta chain was captured in a study of shared clonotypes between healthy human individuals. Background on the study: Serving as donors were a couple of women and a few men, whose ages spanned 18 to 49. Study findings and constraints: Rarefaction indicated that sorted-subset sequencing remained incomplete although depth was large.

Clones were sequenced by immunoSEQ multiplex PCR, and TCRdb holds only the in-frame ones, with some missing. The sample includes about 2.4 million clones, 80% to 95% of them seen just once. Details on this clone: The antigen remains unidentified.

V dropped 4 bases and J dropped 8 bases, with 11 bases sitting between them. The CDR3 runs to 12 residues. CDR1 SEHNR and CDR2 FQNEAQ come from the germline V gene (reference sequence). A split of CD4+ cells into CD45RA+ naive and CD45RA-negative memory subsets was performed. The chain recombines TRBV7-9 with TRBJ1-2; D call uncertain. This receptor was obtained from a man between 18 and 35 years old in good health. Some clones in this sample may be carry-over from other donors' samples. The sequenced sample consisted of naive CD4+ T cells from PBMCs. Specified subset: CD45RA+ positively selected. This chain's CDR3 is CASSSTPDGYTF. CDR3 in DNA: TGTGCCAGCAGCTCCACCCCAGACGGCTACACCTTC.